A single sample is the source of the 10 T cell receptor beta chains below, sequenced in a study of sequential checkpoint blockade in melanoma. Treatment in this sample: randomized to nivolumab then ipilimumab (arm A) or the reverse (arm B). Using immunoSEQ multiplex PCR, the repertoire was profiled, and TCRdb retains in-frame clones only, with some absent. In the table there are around 21,000 clones, roughly 82% of which are singletons. Sample: CD8+ T cells sorted from blood (inferred from file names), taken from a patient given nivolumab and ipilimumab in sequence. The receptors stem from a human donor with melanoma.

This clone was seen just once. V gene TRBV19 combines with J gene TRBJ1-1; D may be TRBD1 (6 bases). V gave up 3 bases and J gave up 6 bases, with 14 bases separating them. The germline V gene encodes CDR1 LNHDA and CDR2 SQIVND (reference sequence). CDR3 length: 14 amino acids. CDR3 DNA: TGTGCCAGTAGTATCAGCGGGGGCGCCCCTGAAGCTTTCTTT. Translation gives CASSISGGAPEAFF. The whole variable domain, filled in from reference TRBV19 and TRBJ1-1, reads DGGITQSPKYLFRKEGQNVTLSCEQNLNHDAMYWYRQDPGQGLRLIYYSQIVNDFQKGDIAEGYSVSREKKESFPLTVTSAQKNPTAFYLCASSISGGAPEAFFGQGTRLTVV.

The chain has TRBV2 and TRBJ2-2, with TRBD1 as a possible D gene (5 bases). Trimming stripped 4 bases from V and 6 bases from J, with 15 bases between. The CDR3 consists of 15 residues. CDR1 and CDR2 (germline): SNHLY, FYNNEI. The DNA for the CDR3 is TGTGCCAGCAGTGCGTCAAAGGGGATGGCCGGGGAGCTGTTTTTT. Protein product: CASSASKGMAGELFF.

The chain uses TRBV27 and TRBJ1-5; 10 positions match TRBD1. With 6 bases clipped from V and 7 bases from J, the junction kept 6 bases outside the gene matches. Germline assignment: CDR1 MNHEY and CDR2 SMNVEV (reference sequence). This CDR3 is built from 14 residues. The CDR3 DNA sequence: TGTGCCAGCAGGACCGGGACAGGGGACCAGCCCCAGCATTTT. It is translated as CASRTGTGDQPQHF.

The V call is TRBV29-1, the J call TRBJ2-7; 8 positions agree with TRBD1. CDR3 length equals 14 residues. Germline V gives CDR1 SQVTM, CDR2 ANQGSEA. The V and J ends lost 4 bases and 1 base, in that order; junction bases with no gene match: 6. The CDR3 spells CSVGTGTGSYEQYF. CDR3 bases: TGCAGCGTTGGAACCGGGACAGGATCCTACGAGCAGTACTTC.

The chain recombines TRBV13 with TRBJ2-7; the match to TRBD1 covers 8 bases. The V gene's germline CDR1 is PRHDT and CDR2 FYEKMQ (reference sequence). The CDR3 runs to 15 residues. The J segment lost 3 bases and the V segment lost 5 bases, leaving 9 bases of the junction unmatched. The CDR3 loop is CASSHPTTGDYEQYF. DNA for the CDR3: TGTGCCAGCAGCCATCCTACGACAGGGGACTACGAGCAGTACTTC.

This chain links TRBV11-3 with TRBJ2-2; 9 bases line up with TRBD2. CDR1 is SGHNT, CDR2 YENEEA, per germline. The V and J ends lost 5 bases and 0 bases, in that order; junction bases with no gene match: 7. The CDR3 is made up of 17 amino acids. The CDR3 bases are TGTGCCAGCAGCCCAAGGGCGGGGGGGCCGAACACCGGGGAGCTGTTTTTT. Translation: CASSPRAGGPNTGELFF.

This clone was detected only a few times. Additional DNA sequences in this sample encode the identical CDR3. The genes are TRBV7-9 and TRBJ2-1; D is unresolved. V shed 6 bases and J shed 8 bases, with 8 bases lying between them. The CDR3 is 11 residues long. Germline-derived CDR1 and CDR2 are SEHNR and FQNEAQ (reference sequence). The CDR3 DNA follows: TGTGCCAGCAGAGGAGCCGATGAGCAGTTCTTC. This sequence encodes CASRGADEQFF.

The chain has TRBV4-3 and TRBJ1-6; a weak D match, TRBD1 (5 bases). The germline V gene encodes CDR1 LGHNA and CDR2 YSLEER. Between the trimmed V and J ends, which lost 2 bases and 10 bases, there was a span of 18 bases. The CDR3 is 16 amino acids. The CDR3 DNA sequence: TGCGCCAGCAGCCAATGGGCGGCGGGGGATCCCTCACCCCTCCACTTT. This encodes CASSQWAAGDPSPLHF.

The J gene is TRBJ2-1, the V gene TRBV27; D possibly corresponds to TRBD1 (6 bases). Per the germline V gene, CDR1 is MNHEY and CDR2 is SMNVEV (reference sequence). There are 13 residues in the CDR3. The V gene lost 5 bases and the J gene lost 8 bases, with 13 bases spanning the gap. CDR3 residues: CASSTNRVHEQFF. CDR3 sequence (DNA): TGTGCCAGCAGTACCAACAGGGTACATGAGCAGTTCTTC.

The chain couples TRBV6-5 to TRBJ2-7; tentative D call: TRBD1 (6 bases). The CDR3 sequence is 13 residues long. Germline-derived CDR1 and CDR2 are MNHEY and SVGAGI. Trimming took 7 bases from V and 1 from J, leaving 11 bases between them. The CDR3 spells CASTYTGSYEQYF. In DNA, the CDR3 is TGTGCCAGCACCTACACAGGGTCCTACGAGCAGTACTTC.